The 3 T cell receptor beta chains below all came from one sample that was sequenced in a study of CD8 T cells in Susac syndrome. The authors reverse transcribed roughly 0.5 to 1 ug RNA with random hexamers. TCRdb re-derived calls from the immunoSEQ multiplex PCR reads in MiXCR, one entry per CDR3 protein. This table has fewer than 350,000 distinct CDR3 sequences, 65% to 90% appearing once. Sequenced: CD8+ T cells from PBMCs. The receptors were sampled from a human donor with multiple sclerosis.

The chain joins TRBV7-9 to TRBJ2-1; D call uncertain. Trimming stripped 5 bases from V and 8 bases from J, with 13 bases between. The CDR3 has 13 amino acids. In germline, CDR1 is SEHNR, CDR2 FQNEAQ (reference sequence). The CDR3, as DNA: TGTGCCAGCAGCCTCTTAGGGTACGATGAGCAGTTCTTC. Translating it yields CASSLLGYDEQFF.

V gene TRBV19 combines with J gene TRBJ2-1; 9 bases align to TRBD2. The J segment lost 2 bases and the V segment lost 10 bases, leaving 6 bases of the junction unmatched. The CDR3 is made up of 14 amino acids. Looked up from germline, CDR1 is LNHDA and CDR2 is SQIVND (reference sequence). The CDR3 bases are TGTGCCACTCGACTAGCGGAGCCCTACAATGAGCAGTTCTTC. This sequence encodes CATRLAEPYNEQFF.

This chain connects TRBV5-1 to TRBJ1-4, with a possible D match to TRBD1 (5 bases). Trimming took off 2 bases at V and 2 bases at J, with 19 bases between the two ends. This CDR3 spans 18 amino acids. Germline CDR1 SGHRS, CDR2 YFSETQ. CDR3 protein: CASSFVAGGGPTNEKLFF. CDR3 nucleotide sequence: TGCGCCAGCAGCTTTGTGGCTGGGGGGGGACCCACTAATGAAAAACTGTTTTTT.